Each of the 10 T cell receptor beta chains below was sequenced from the same sample in a study of blood T cell repertoires in COVID-19. TCRdb's copy holds only in-frame clones and misses some; the assay was immunoSEQ multiplex PCR. The sample includes about 400,000 clones, roughly 90% of them seen just once. Sample: PBMCs or T cells enriched from blood (not recorded which). These receptors all stem from a woman aged 25 to 39 who had recovered from COVID-19.

This chain connects TRBV24-1 to TRBJ2-7; TRBD2 matches at 9 bases. The V segment lost 1 base and the J segment 3 bases; nucleotides outside the gene matches: 3. Germline values: CDR1 KGHDR, CDR2 SFDVKD. The CDR3 runs 15 residues. The CDR3 region has the DNA TGTGCCACCAGTGATTTTGCTAGCGGGATCTACGAGCAGTACTTC. Protein product: CATSDFASGIYEQYF.

The chain is built from TRBV6-6 and TRBJ1-5, with D unclear. The V gene's germline CDR1 is MNHNY and CDR2 SVGAGI (reference sequence). V was shortened by 0 bases and J by 11 bases, with 17 bases between the two germline ends. CDR3 length: 15 amino acids. The CDR3 nucleotides read TGTGCCAGCAGTTACTCGGGCGGGAGCTCCTTGGCCCAGCATTTT. This encodes CASSYSGGSSLAQHF.

This chain links TRBV2 with TRBJ1-5; 8 bases are a match to TRBD1. The ends lost 3 bases at V and 3 bases at J; junction bases unmatched: 4. The CDR3 runs 15 residues. Germline V CDR1 and CDR2: SNHLY, FYNNEI. This chain's CDR3 is CASSERDRPNQPQHF. The CDR3, as DNA: TGTGCCAGCAGTGAGAGGGACAGGCCCAATCAGCCCCAGCATTTT.

The V gene is TRBV19, the J gene TRBJ2-2; D gene ambiguous. The CDR3 extends over 14 amino acids. Germline-derived CDR1 and CDR2 are LNHDA and SQIVND (reference sequence). V lost 5 bases, J lost 2 bases, and 9 bases lay in between. The CDR3 sequence: CASSGTANTGELFF. Here the CDR3 DNA reads TGTGCCAGTAGTGGAACAGCTAACACCGGGGAGCTGTTTTTT.

The chain carries TRBV14 and TRBJ1-3; 7 nucleotides match TRBD1. The CDR3 length is 15 residues. CDR1 and CDR2 from the germline V gene are SGHDN and FVKESK. Unmatched junction bases numbered 7, after V lost 6 bases and J lost 2 bases. The CDR3 sequence is CASRRTGAAGNTIYF. The CDR3 nucleotides are TGTGCCAGCAGACGAACAGGGGCGGCTGGAAACACCATATATTTT.

The V and J genes are TRBV5-1 and TRBJ2-7; maybe TRBD1 (7 bases). Germline V gene lookup returns CDR1 SGHRS and CDR2 YFSETQ. The CDR3 is 16 residues long. Trimming took 0 bases from V and 3 from J, leaving 16 bases between them. This chain's CDR3 is CASSLEGGGIYYEQYF. The CDR3, as DNA: TGCGCCAGCAGCTTGGAAGGGGGCGGGATCTACTACGAGCAGTACTTC.

The V gene is TRBV3-1 (or the pseudogene TRBV3-2), the J gene TRBJ2-3; D possibly corresponds to TRBD2 (6 bases). This CDR3 region has 15 residues. V was pared by 0 bases and J by 3 bases, with 10 bases between. Germline values: CDR1 LGHDT, CDR2 YNNKEL (reference sequence). The CDR3 nucleotides are TGTGCCAGCAGCCAAGATGGGACTCGAACAGATACGCAGTATTTT. Translation: CASSQDGTRTDTQYF.

The genes are TRBV2 and TRBJ2-5; D possibly corresponds to TRBD2 (5 bases). Per the germline V gene, CDR1 is SNHLY and CDR2 is FYNNEI. There are 14 residues in the CDR3. Trimming took 4 bases from V and 2 from J, leaving 11 bases between them. The CDR3 loop is CASSGLTGQETQYF. DNA of the CDR3: TGTGCCAGCAGTGGTCTAACGGGACAAGAGACCCAGTACTTC.

The chain uses TRBV18 and TRBJ2-6; maybe TRBD1 (5 bases). This CDR3 spans 15 amino acids. Per the germline V gene, CDR1 is KGHSH and CDR2 is LQKENI. Trimming removed 3 bases from V and 4 bases from J, with 10 bases in between. The CDR3 bases are TGTGCCAGCTCACCTCAGGGCACCGGGGCCAACGTCCTGACTTTC. Translating gives CASSPQGTGANVLTF.

V and J are TRBV4-2 and TRBJ1-3; 10 bases line up with TRBD1. The CDR3 spans 19 residues. The V and J ends lost 3 bases and 0 bases, in that order; junction bases with no gene match: 11. The germline V gene has CDR1 LGHNA and CDR2 YNFKEQ. The CDR3 is CASSQRTGTGAFSGNTIYF. CDR3 sequence (DNA): TGTGCCAGCAGCCAGAGAACCGGGACAGGGGCCTTCTCTGGAAACACCATATATTTT.